A selection of T cell receptor beta chains follows, all from one sample in a study of CD8+ T cells in alopecia areata. Only in-frame clones appear in the TCRdb table, and some are missing; sequencing was by immunoSEQ multiplex PCR. Of roughly 190,000 clones in the sample, under 80% were seen once. The sample consisted of CD4+ T cells sorted from blood, taken between weeks 47 and 50, from a patient treated with tofacitinib. The receptors stem from a human donor with alopecia areata. CDR3s leave out the opening cysteine and the closing phenylalanine or tryptophan.

V | CDR3
TRBV30 | AWSVATGELF
TRBV9 | ASRETGVGGYT
TRBV30 | AWTGLWQVGEQF
TRBV20-1 | SASYEYEQY
TRBV29-1 | SVEGALNTGELF
TRBV10-3 | AISVGINYGYT
TRBV29-1 | SVVGGGSTDTQY
TRBV6-5 | ASSYGQGYTEAF
TRBV7-9 | ASSLGSGIQPQH
TRBV7-2 | ASSPPNQPDTQY
TRBV30 | AWSVGMNTEAF
TRBV5-1 | ASRVATGANVLT
TRBV9 | ASSVGGSTDPRGSPLH
TRBV20-1 | SASRGDTQY
TRBV5-1 | ASSSTLDRGGGYT
TRBV6-5 | ASRDIGGNQPQH
TRBV2 | ASSEQGSNEKLF
TRBV25-1 | ASSESGTIAKNIQY
TRBV4-1 | ASSQVGQGNQPQH
TRBV7-9 | ASSLGGVVSQPQH
TRBV2 | ASSELGGTTEAF
TRBV6-1 | ASSAGTAKYGYT
TRBV5-1 | ASGLAGGDTGELF
TRBV2 | ASRLNLGREQF
TRBV6-5 | ASSFAETQY
TRBV9 | ASSVAGGGTDTQY
TRBV7-2 | ASSLGHRNHYEQY
TRBV29-1 | SVVQDHTDTQY
TRBV6-5 | ATLNSGGGNEQF
TRBV5-1 | ASSILDRAEAF
TRBV29-1 | SVEDGVNTEAF
TRBV5-1 | ASSFETDGYT
TRBV30 | AQGFGNEQF
TRBV28 | ASSSTGGNTEAF
TRBV11-2 | ASSLLKGRDSPLH
TRBV9 | ASSVGGTVNTEAF
TRBV11-2 | ASSPMTGANTGELF